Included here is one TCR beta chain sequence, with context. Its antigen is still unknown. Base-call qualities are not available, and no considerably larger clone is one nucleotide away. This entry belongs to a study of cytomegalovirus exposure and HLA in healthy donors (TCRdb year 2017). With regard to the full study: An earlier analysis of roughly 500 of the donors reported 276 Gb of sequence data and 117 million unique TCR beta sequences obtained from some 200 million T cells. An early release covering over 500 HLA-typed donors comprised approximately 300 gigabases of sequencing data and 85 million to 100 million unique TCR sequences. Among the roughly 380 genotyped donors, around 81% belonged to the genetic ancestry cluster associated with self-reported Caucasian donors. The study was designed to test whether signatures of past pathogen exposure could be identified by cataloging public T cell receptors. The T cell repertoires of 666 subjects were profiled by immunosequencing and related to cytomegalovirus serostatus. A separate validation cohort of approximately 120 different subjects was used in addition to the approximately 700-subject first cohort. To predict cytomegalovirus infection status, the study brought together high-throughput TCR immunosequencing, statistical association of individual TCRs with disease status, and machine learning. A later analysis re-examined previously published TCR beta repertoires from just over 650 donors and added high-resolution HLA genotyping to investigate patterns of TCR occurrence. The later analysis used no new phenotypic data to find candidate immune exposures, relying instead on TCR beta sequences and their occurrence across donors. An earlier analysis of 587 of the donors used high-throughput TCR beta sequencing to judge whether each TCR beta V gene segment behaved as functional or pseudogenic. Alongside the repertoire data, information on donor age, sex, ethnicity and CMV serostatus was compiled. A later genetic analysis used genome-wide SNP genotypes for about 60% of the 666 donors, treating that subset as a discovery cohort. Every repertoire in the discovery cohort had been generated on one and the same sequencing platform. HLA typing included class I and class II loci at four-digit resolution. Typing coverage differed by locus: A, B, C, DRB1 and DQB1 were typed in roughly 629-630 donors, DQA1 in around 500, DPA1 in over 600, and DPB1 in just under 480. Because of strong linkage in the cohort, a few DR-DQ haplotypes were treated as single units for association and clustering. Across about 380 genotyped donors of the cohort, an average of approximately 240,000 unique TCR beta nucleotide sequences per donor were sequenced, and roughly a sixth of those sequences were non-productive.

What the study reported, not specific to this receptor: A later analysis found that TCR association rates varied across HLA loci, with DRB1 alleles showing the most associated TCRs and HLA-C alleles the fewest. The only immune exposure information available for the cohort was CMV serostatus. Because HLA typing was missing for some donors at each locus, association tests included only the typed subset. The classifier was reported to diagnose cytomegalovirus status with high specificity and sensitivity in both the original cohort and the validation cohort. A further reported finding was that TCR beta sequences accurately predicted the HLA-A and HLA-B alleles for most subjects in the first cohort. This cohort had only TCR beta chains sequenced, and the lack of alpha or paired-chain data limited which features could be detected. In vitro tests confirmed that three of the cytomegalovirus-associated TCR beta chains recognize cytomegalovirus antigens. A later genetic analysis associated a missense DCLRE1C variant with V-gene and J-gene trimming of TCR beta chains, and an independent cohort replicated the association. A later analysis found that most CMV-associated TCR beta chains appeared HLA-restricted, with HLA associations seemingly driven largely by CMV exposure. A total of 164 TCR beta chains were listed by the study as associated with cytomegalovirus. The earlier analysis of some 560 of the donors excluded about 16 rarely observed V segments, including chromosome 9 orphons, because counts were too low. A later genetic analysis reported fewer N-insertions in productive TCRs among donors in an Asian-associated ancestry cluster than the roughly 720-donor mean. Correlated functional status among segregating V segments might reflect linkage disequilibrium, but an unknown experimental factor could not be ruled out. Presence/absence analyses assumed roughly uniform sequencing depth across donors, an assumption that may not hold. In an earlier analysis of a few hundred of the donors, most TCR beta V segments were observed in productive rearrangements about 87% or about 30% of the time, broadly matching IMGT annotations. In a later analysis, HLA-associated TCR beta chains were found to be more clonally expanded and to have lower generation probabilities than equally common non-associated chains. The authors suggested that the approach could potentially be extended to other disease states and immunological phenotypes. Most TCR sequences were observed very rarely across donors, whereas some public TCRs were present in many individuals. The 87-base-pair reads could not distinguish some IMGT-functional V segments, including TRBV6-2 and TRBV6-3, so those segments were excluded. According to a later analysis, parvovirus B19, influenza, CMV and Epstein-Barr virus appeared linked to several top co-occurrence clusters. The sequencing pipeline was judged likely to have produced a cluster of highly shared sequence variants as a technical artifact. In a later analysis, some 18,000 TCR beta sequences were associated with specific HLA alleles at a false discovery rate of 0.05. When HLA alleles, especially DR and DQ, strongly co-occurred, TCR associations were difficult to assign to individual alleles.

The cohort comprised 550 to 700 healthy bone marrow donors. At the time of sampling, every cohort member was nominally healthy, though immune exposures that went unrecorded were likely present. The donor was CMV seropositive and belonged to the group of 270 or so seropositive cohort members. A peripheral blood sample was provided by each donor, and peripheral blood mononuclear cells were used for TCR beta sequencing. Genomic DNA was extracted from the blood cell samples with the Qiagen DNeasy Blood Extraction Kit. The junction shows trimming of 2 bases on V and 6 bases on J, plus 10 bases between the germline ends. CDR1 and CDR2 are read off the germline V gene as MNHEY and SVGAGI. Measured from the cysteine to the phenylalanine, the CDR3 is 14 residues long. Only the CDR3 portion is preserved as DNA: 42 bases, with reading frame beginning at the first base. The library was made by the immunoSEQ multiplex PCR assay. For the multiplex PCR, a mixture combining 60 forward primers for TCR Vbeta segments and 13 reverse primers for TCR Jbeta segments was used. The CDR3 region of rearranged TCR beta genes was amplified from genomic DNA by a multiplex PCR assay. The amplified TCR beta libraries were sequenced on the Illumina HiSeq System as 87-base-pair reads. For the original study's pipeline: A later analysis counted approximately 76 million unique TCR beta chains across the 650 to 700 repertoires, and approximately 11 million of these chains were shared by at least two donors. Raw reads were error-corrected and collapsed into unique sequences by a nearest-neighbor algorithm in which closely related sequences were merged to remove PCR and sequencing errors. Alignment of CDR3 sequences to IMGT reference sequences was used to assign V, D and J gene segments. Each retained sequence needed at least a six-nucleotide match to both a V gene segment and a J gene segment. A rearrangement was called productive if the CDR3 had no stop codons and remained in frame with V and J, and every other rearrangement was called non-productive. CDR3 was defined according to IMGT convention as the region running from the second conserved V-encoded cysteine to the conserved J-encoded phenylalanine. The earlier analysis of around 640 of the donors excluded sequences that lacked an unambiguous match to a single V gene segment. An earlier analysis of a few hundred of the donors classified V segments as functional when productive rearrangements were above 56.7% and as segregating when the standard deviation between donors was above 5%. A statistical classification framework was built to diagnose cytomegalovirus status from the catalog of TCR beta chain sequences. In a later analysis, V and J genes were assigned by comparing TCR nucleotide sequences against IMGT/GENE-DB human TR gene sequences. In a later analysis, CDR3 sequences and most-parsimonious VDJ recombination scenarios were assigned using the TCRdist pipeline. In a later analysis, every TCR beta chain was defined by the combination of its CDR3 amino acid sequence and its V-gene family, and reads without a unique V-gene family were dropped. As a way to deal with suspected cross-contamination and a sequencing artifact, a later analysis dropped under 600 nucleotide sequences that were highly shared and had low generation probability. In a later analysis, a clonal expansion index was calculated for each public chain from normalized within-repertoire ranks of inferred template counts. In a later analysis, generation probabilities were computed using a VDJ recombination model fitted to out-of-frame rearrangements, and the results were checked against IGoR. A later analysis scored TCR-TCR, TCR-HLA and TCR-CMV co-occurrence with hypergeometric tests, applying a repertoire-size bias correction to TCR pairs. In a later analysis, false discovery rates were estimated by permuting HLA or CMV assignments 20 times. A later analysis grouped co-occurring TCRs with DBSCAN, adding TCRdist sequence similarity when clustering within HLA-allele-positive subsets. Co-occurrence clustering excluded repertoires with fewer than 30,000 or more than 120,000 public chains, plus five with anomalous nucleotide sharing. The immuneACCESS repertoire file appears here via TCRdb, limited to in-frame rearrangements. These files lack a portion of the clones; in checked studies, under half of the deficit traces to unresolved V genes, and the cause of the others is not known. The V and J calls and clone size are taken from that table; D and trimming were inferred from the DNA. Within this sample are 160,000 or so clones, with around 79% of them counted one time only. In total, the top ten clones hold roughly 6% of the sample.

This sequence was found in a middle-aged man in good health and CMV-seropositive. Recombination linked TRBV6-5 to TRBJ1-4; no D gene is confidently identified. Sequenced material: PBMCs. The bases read TGTGCCAGCAGTTACAAGGCGAGGGATGAAAAACTGTTTTTT. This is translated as CASSYKARDEKLFF.